This TCR beta chain is from a study of blood T cells in healthy people across ages. The wider study: Through template switching, about one barcoded beta molecule was captured per two T cells, as measured in model experiments. General study results and limits: Long-lived and aged donors differed, with more naive CD4+ cells and higher diversity in the long-lived.

PCR was performed a second time for about 7 to 12 cycles using a sample-barcoded 5' primer and a J-beta primer mix. A 12-random-nucleotide template-switch adaptor tagged each cDNA molecule. TCRdb passed the 5' RACE reads through MiXCR, listing each CDR3 protein once. The sample shows about 1.4 million distinct CDR3 sequences, approximately 63% of them seen only once. Deletions cut 4 bases from V and 8 bases from J, with 16 bases between. The CDR3 spans 14 residues. This clonotype was seen only a few times. Its antigen is currently unknown. The sample comprised blood. The chain has TRBV12-3 or TRBV12-4 and TRBJ2-3; D may be TRBD2 (6 bases). The sequence was collected from a man aged 18 to 29 in good health. CDR3 coding DNA: TGTGCCAGCAGTTCCGGGACTTTGGTGGCTACGCAGTATTTT. It is translated as CASSSGTLVATQYF.